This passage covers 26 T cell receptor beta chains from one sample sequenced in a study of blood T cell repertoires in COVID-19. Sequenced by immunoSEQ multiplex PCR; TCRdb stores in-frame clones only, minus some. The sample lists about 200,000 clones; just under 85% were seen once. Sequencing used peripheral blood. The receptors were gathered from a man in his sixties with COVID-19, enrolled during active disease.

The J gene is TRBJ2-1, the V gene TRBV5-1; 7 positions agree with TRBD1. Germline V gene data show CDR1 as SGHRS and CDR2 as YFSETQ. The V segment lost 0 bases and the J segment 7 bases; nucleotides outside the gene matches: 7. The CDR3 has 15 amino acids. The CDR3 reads CASSLEGGGFNEQFF. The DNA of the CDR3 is TGCGCCAGCAGCTTGGAAGGGGGCGGATTTAATGAGCAGTTCTTC.

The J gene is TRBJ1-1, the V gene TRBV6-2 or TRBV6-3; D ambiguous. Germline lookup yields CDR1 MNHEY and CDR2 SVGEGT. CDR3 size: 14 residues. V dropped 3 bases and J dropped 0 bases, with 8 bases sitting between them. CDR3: CASSYSSLNTEAFF. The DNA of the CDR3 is TGTGCCAGCAGTTATTCCTCTTTGAACACTGAAGCTTTCTTT.

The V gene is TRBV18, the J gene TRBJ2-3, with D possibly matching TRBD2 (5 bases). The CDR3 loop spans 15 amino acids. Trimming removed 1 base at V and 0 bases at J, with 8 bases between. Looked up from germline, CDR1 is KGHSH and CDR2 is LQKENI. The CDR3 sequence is CASSPRASSTDTQYF. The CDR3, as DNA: TGTGCCAGCTCACCACGGGCTAGCAGCACAGATACGCAGTATTTT.

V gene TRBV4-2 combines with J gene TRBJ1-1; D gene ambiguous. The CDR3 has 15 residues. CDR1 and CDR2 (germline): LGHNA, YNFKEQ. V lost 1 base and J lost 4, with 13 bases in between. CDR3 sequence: CASSQVTGGGTEAFF. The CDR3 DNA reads TGTGCCAGCAGCCAAGTCACGGGAGGCGGCACTGAAGCTTTCTTT.

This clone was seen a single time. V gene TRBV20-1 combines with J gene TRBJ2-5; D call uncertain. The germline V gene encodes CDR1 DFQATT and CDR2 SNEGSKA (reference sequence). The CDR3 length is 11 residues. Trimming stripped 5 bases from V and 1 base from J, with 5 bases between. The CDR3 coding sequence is TGCAGTGCTCGTCCCCAAGAGACCCAGTACTTC. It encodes CSARPQETQYF.

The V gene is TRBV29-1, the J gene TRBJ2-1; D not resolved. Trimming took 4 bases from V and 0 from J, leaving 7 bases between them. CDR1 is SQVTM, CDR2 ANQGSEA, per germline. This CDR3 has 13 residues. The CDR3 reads CSVVLSSYNEQFF. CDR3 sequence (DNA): TGCAGCGTTGTGTTGAGCTCCTACAATGAGCAGTTCTTC.

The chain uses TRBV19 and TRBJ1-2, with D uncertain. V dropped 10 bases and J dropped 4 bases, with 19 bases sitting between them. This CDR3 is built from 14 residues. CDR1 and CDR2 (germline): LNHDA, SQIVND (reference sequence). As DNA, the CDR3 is TGTGCCACCCAATGGGTCGGGAGCTCCTATGGCTACACCTTC. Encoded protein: CATQWVGSSYGYTF.

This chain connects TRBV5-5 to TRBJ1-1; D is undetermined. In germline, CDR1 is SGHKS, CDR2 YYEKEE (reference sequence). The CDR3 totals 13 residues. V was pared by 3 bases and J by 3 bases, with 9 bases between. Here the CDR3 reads CASSWAPDTEAFF. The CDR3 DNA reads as TGTGCCAGCAGCTGGGCCCCCGACACTGAAGCTTTCTTT. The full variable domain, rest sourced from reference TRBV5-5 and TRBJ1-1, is DAGVTQSPTHLIKTRGQQVTLRCSPISGHKSVSWYQQVLGQGPQFIFQYYEKEERGRGNFPDRFSARQFPNYSSELNVNALLLGDSALYLCASSWAPDTEAFFGQGTRLTVV.

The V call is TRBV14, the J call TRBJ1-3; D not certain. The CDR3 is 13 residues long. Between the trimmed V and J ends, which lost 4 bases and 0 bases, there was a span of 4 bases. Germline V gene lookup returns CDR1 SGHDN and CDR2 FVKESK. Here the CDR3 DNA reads TGTGCCAGCAGCCTAAACTCTGGAAACACCATATATTTT. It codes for CASSLNSGNTIYF.

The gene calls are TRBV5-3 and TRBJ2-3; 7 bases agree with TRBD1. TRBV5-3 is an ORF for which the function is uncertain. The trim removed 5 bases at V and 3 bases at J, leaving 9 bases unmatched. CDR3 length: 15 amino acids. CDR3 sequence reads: CARRNPRGRTDTQYF. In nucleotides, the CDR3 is TGTGCCAGAAGAAACCCCAGGGGGAGAACAGATACGCAGTATTTT.

The CDR3 DNA sequence: TGTGCCTGGAGCGGGCTCGACAGCGGCAATCAGCCCCAGCATTTT. Amino acid sequence: CAWSGLDSGNQPQHF. V usage is TRBV30 and J usage is TRBJ1-5; tentative D call: TRBD1 (5 bases). V was clipped by 3 bases and J by 2 bases, with 14 bases between them. From germline, CDR1 is GTSNPN and CDR2 SVGIG (reference sequence). The CDR3 length is 15 residues.

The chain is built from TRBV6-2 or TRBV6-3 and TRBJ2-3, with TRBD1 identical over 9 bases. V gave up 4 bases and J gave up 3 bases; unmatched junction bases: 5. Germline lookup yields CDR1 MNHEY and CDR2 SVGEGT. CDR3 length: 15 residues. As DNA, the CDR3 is TGTGCCAGCAGTTCACAGGGGGCGGGGACAGATACGCAGTATTTT. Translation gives CASSSQGAGTDTQYF.

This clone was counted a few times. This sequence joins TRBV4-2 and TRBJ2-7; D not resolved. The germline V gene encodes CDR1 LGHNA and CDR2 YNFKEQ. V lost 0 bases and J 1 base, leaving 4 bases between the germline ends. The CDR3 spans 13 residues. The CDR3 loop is CASSQDRSYEQYF. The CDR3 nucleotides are TGTGCCAGCAGCCAAGACAGATCCTACGAGCAGTACTTC.

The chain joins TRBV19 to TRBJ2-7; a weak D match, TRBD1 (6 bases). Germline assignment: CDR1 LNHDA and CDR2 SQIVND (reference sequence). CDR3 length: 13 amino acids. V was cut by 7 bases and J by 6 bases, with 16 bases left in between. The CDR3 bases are TGTGCCAGTATGGTCAGGGGCGGTGGCGAGCAGTACTTC. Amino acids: CASMVRGGGEQYF.

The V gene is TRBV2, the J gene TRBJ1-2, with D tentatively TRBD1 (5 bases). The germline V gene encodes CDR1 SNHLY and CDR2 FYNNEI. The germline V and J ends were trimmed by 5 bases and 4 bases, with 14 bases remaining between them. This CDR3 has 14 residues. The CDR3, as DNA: TGTGCCAGCAGTTTTGACAGCATCATCTATGGCTACACCTTC. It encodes CASSFDSIIYGYTF.

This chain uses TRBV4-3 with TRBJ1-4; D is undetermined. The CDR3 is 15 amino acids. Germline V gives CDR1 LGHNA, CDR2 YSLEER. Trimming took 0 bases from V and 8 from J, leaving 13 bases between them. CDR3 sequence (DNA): TGCGCCAGCAGCCAAGAAGCAAGCATGAGAGAAAAACTGTTTTTT. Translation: CASSQEASMREKLFF.

CDR3 nucleotides: TGTGCCAGCAGTTTAGTAGGAGGTACCGGGGAGCTGTTTTTT. Translating it yields CASSLVGGTGELFF. This chain links TRBV28 with TRBJ2-2; a weak D match, TRBD2 (5 bases). Trimming removed 2 bases at V and 5 bases at J, with 9 bases between. Germline V gene data show CDR1 as MDHEN and CDR2 as SYDVKM. CDR3 size: 14 residues.

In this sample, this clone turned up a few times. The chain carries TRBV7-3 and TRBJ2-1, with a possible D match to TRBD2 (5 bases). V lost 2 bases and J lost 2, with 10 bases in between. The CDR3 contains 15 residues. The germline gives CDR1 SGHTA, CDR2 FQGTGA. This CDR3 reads CASSLELATYNEQFF. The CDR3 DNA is TGTGCCAGCAGCTTAGAATTAGCGACCTACAATGAGCAGTTCTTC. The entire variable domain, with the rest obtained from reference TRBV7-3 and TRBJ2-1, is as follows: GAGVSQTPSNKVTEKGKYVELRCDPISGHTALYWYRQSLGQGPEFLIYFQGTGAADDSGLPNDRFFAVRPEGSVSTLKIQRTERGDSAVYLCASSLELATYNEQFFGPGTRLTVL.

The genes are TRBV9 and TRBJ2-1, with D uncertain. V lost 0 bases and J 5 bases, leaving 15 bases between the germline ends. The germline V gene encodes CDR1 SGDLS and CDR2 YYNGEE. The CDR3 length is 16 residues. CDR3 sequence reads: CASSVAPGSANNEQFF. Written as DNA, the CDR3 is TGTGCCAGCAGCGTAGCCCCGGGTTCCGCTAACAATGAGCAGTTCTTC. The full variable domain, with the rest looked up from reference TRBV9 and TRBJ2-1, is DSGVTQTPKHLITATGQRVTLRCSPRSGDLSVYWYQQSLDQGLQFLIQYYNGEERAKGNILERFSAQQFPDLHSELNLSSLELGDSALYFCASSVAPGSANNEQFFGPGTRLTVL.

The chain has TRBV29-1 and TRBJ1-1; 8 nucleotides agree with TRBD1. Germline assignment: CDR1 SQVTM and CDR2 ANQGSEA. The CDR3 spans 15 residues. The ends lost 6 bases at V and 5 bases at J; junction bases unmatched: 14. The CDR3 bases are TGCAGCGTGGGAGGACAGGGAATATTTATGACTGAAGCTTTCTTT. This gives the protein CSVGGQGIFMTEAFF. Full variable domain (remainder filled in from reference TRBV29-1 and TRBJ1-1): SAVISQKPSRDICQRGTSLTIQCQVDSQVTMMFWYRQQPGQSLTLIATANQGSEATYESGFVIDKFPISRPNLTFSTLTVSNMSPEDSSIYLCSVGGQGIFMTEAFFGQGTRLTVV.

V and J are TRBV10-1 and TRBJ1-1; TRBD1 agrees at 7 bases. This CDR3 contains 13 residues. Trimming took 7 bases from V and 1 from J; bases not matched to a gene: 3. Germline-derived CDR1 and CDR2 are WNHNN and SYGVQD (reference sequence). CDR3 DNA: TGCGCCAGCACGAGGACAGGGAACACTGAAGCTTTCTTT. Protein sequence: CASTRTGNTEAFF.

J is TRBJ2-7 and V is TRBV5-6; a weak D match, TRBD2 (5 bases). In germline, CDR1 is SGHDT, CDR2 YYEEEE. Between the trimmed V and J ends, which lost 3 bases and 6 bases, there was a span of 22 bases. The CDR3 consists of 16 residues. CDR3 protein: CASSSQRASGKTEQYF. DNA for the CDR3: TGTGCCAGCAGCTCCCAACGGGCCTCCGGGAAAACCGAGCAGTACTTC.

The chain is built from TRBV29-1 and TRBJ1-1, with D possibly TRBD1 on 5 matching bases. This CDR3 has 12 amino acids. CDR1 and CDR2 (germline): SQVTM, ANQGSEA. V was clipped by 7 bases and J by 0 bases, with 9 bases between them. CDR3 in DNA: TGCAGCGGGAGGGGCCTGAACACTGAAGCTTTCTTT. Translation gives CSGRGLNTEAFF. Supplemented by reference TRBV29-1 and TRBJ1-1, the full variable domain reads SAVISQKPSRDICQRGTSLTIQCQVDSQVTMMFWYRQQPGQSLTLIATANQGSEATYESGFVIDKFPISRPNLTFSTLTVSNMSPEDSSIYLCSGRGLNTEAFFGQGTRLTVV.

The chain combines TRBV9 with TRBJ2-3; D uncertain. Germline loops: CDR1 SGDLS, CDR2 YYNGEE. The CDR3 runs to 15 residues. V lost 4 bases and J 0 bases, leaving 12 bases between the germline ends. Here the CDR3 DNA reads TGTGCCAGCAGCCTAGACTCTACTAGCACAGATACGCAGTATTTT. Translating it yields CASSLDSTSTDTQYF.

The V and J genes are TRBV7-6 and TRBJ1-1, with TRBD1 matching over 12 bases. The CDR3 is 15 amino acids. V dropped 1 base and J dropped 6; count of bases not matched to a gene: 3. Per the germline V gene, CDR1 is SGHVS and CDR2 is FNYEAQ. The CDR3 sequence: CASSLGGQGAAEAFF. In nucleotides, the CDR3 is TGTGCCAGCAGCTTAGGGGGACAGGGGGCGGCTGAAGCTTTCTTT.

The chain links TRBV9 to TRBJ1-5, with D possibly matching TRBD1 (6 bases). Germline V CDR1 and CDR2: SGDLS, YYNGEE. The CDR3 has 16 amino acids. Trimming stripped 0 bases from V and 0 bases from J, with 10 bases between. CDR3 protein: CASSVDARGSNQPQHF. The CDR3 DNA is TGTGCCAGCAGCGTAGATGCCAGGGGTAGCAATCAGCCCCAGCATTTT.